The rows below give T cell receptor beta chains drawn from one sample of a study of T cells expressing NK-cell markers. TCRdb reanalyzed the 5' RACE reads and collapses them to one entry per CDR3 protein, without DNA. The table for this sample gives about half a million distinct CDR3 sequences. Sequenced sample: blood T cells: a sorted CD56 or NKG2C T cell subset, CD4+ or CD8+ T cells, or bulk PBMC T cells (not recorded which). These receptor sequences come from a woman in her forties or fifties in good health. Both conserved end residues are part of each CDR3.

>TRBV29-1|TRBJ2-5|14
CSAGAWGRQETQYF
>TRBV2|TRBJ1-5|13
CASRETGDQPQHF
>TRBV4-1|TRBJ2-6|15
CASSQEDGSANVLTF
>TRBV5-1|TRBJ2-7|15
CASSLGPRHPYEQYF
>TRBV12-3/TRBV12-4|TRBJ1-2|18
CASSFPDSFGLANYGYTF
>TRBV7-8|TRBJ2-1|12
CASSPGPGTYFF
>TRBV11-3|TRBJ2-5|16
CASSLDGARTEGTQYF
>TRBV5-1|TRBJ2-2|16
CASSPQVLANTGELFF
>TRBV4-2|TRBJ1-3|13
CASAGSSGNTIYF
>TRBV5-1|TRBJ2-7|15
CASSAPGTGRSEQYF